This paragraph covers one T cell receptor beta chain sequence. Antigen: not known. Addition of a universal primer site occurred through template switching, and cDNA carried unique molecular identifiers. TCRdb re-called the 5' RACE reads through MiXCR, storing one row per CDR3 protein. The table lists around 340,000 distinct CDR3 sequences, 9% to 15% of them singletons, with around 6.9% in the top ten. These data are taken from a study of identical twins. Study outcomes and limitations: Compared with unrelated sharing, twin-shared out-of-frame alpha sequences had more low-probability sequences.

This CDR3 has 15 amino acids. V shed 1 base, J shed 0 bases, and the junction held 2 bases outside the gene matches. Germline loops: CDR1 MGHRA, CDR2 YSYEKL. These data were likewise used in another study, on yellow fever vaccine responses in identical twins.

J is TRBJ2-7 and V is TRBV4-1, with 8 bases identical to TRBD2. The sequencing sample was made of CD8+ T cells sorted from blood. The clonotype originates from a woman in her late teens or twenties in good health. CDR3 in DNA: TGCGCCAGCAGCCAAGCAGGGACTAGCTCCTACGAGCAGTACTTC. Amino acids: CASSQAGTSSYEQYF.